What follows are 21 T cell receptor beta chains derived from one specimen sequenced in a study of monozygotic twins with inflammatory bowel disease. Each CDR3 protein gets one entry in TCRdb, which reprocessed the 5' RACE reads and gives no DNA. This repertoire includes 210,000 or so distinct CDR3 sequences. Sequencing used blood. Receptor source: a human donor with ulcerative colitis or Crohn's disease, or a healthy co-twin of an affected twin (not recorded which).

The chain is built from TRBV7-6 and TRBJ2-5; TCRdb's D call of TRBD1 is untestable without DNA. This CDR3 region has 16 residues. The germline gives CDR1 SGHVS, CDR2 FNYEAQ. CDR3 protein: CASSFSRGVVAETQYF.

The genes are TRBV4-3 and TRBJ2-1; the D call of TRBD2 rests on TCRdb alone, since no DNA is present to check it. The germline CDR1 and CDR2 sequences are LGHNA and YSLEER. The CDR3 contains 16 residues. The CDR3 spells CASSPRTSGGYNEQFF.

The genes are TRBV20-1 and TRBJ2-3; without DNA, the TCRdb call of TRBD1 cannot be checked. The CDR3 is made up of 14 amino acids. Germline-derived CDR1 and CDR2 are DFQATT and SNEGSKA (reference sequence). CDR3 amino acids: CSQDAGGHSDTQYF.

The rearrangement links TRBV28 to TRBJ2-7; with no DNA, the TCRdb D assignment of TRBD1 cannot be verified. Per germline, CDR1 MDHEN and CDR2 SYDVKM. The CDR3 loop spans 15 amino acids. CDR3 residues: CASSTGTGVFYEQYF.

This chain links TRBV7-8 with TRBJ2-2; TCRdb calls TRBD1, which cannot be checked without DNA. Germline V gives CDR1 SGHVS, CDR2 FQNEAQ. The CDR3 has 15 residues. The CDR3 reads CASTGAGASTGELFF.

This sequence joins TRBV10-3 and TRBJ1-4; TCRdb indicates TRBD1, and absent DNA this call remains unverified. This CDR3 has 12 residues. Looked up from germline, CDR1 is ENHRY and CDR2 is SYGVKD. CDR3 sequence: CAARGLNEKLFF.

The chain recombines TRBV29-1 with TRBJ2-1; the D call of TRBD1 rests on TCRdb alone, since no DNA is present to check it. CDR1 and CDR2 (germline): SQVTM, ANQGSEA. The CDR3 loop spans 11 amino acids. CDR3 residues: CSVETGSEQFF.

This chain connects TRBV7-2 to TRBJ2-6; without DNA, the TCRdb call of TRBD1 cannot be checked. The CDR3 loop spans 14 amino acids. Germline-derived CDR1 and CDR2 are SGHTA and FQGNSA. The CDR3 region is CASSPPEGANVLTF.

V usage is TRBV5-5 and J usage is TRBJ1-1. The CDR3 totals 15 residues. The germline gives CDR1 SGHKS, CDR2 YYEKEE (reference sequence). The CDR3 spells CASSLVGIRFPEAFF.

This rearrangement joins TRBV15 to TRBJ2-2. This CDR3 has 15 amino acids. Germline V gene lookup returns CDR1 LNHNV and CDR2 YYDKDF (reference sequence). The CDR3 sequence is CATSRTVQNTGELFF.

CDR3 loop: CSASGGIEKLFF. This chain uses TRBV20-1 with TRBJ1-4; TCRdb names TRBD1, which stays unverified in the absence of DNA. Germline V lookup: CDR1 DFQATT, CDR2 SNEGSKA (reference sequence). The CDR3 is 12 residues long.

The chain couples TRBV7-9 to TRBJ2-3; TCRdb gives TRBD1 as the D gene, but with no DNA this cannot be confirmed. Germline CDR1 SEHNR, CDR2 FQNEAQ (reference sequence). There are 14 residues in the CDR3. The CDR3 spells CAPGEGRRTDTQYF.

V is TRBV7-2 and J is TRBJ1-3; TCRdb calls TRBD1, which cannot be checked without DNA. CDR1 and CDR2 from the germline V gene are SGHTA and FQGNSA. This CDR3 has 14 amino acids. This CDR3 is CASSLIGPGNTIYF.

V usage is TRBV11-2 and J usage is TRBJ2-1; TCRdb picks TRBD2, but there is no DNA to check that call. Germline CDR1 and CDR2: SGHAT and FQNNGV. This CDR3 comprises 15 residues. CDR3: CASSLGRGGQNEQFF.

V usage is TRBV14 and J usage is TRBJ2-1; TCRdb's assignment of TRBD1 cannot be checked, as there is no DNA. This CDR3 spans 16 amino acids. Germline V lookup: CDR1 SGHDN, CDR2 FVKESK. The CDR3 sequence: CASSLSGETSYNEQFF.

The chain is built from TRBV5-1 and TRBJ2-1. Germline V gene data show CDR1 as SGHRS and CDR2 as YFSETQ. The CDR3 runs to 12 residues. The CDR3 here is CASSLLSGEQFF. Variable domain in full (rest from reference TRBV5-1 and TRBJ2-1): KAGVTQTPRYLIKTRGQQVTLSCSPISGHRSVSWYQQTPGQGLQFLFEYFSETQRNKGNFPGRFSGRQFSNSRSEMNVSTLELGDSALYLCASSLLSGEQFFGPGTRLTVL.

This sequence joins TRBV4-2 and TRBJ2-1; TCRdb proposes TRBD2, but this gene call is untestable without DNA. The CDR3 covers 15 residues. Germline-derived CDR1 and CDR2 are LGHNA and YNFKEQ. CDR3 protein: CASGGGSGLYNEQFF.

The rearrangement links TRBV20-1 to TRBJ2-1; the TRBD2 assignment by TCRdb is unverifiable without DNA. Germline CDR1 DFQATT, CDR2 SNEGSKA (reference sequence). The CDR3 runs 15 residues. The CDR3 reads CSGKDGGGSYNEQFF.

The CDR3 loop is CASSRGATEAFF. This chain joins TRBV3-1 and TRBJ1-1. The CDR3 runs 12 residues. Germline V gene sequence: CDR1 LGHDT, CDR2 YNNKEL (reference sequence). The complete variable domain, with remaining parts taken from reference TRBV3-1 and TRBJ1-1, reads DTAVSQTPKYLVTQMGNDKSIKCEQNLGHDTMYWYKQDSKKFLKIMFSYNNKELIINETVPNRFSPKSPDKAHLNLHINSLELGDSAVYFCASSRGATEAFFGQGTRLTVV.

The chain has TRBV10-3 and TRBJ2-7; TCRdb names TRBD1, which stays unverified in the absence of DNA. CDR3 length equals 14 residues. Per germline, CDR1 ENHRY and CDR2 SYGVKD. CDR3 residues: CAIGQGQITYEQYF.

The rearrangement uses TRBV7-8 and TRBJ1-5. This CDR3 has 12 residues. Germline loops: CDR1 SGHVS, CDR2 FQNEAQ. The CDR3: CASSHLLGPQHF.